The 2 T cell receptor beta chains in this list originate from one sample, sequenced in a study of tumor-infiltrating lymphocytes in localized non-small cell lung cancer. Sequencing was performed with immunoSEQ multiplex PCR; in TCRdb, only in-frame clones are kept and a portion is missing. This sample yields about 10,000 clones, of which 60% are seen a single time; approximately 10% belongs to the top ten. What was sequenced was uninvolved lung tissue not adjacent to the tumor. Receptor source: a human donor with non-small cell lung cancer.

The chain is built from TRBV27 and TRBJ2-3; unclear D gene. With 7 bases removed from V and 2 bases from J, the gap between germline ends came to 10 bases. Germline values: CDR1 MNHEY, CDR2 SMNVEV (reference sequence). This CDR3 comprises 13 residues. CDR3 region: CASKTTITDTQYF. The CDR3 DNA reads TGTGCCAGCAAAACTACCATCACAGATACGCAGTATTTT.

This clone was detected a few times. This sequence joins TRBV5-6 and TRBJ2-7; a weak D match, TRBD1 (6 bases). The length of the CDR3 is 15 residues. From germline, CDR1 is SGHDT and CDR2 YYEEEE. The V and J ends lost 6 bases and 7 bases respectively, with 23 bases between them. In nucleotides, the CDR3 is TGTGCCAGCACCACGGGGTTCAGGGGCATGACAGAGCAGTACTTC. Its protein is CASTTGFRGMTEQYF.